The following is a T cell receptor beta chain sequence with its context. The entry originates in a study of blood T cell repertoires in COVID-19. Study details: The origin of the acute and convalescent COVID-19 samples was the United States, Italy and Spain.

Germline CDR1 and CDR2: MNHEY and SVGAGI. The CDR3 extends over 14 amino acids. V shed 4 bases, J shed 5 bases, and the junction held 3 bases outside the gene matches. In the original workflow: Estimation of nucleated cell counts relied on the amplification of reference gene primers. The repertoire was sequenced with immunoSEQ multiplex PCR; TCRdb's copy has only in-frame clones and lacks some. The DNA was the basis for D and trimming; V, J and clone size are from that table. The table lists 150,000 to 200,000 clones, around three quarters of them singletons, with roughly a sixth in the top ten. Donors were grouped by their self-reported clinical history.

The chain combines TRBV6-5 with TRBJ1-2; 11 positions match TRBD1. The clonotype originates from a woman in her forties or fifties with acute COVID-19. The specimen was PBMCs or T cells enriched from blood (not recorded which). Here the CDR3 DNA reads TGTGCCAGCAGTTCGGGACAGGGGGATTATGGCTACACCTTC. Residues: CASSSGQGDYGYTF.